These T cell receptor beta chains were read from a single sample in a study of blood T cell repertoires in COVID-19. Profiling relied on immunoSEQ multiplex PCR, and the TCRdb table lists in-frame clones only, not all of them. Found here are just under 350,000 clones, around nine tenths of them singletons; the top ten hold about 7.3%. Sequenced sample: peripheral blood. The origin of the receptors is a woman in her 70s with COVID-19, enrolled during active disease. Both conserved end residues are part of each CDR3. Each record gives: V gene, D gene, clone size, J gene, CDR3 DNA, CDR3 protein. A D gene is named only where the DNA matches it firmly. Where a row states a size, it is once, few, many or the class of an expanded clone; other rows omit it.

V: TRBV27; D: TRBD1; size: .; J: TRBJ1-2; DNA: TGTGCCAGCAGCCTAAAATCAGACAGGGACTATGGCTACACCTTC; CDR3: CASSLKSDRDYGYTF
V: TRBV4-1; D: .; size: few; J: TRBJ2-5; DNA: TGCGCCAGCAGCCAAGAGTTGGCCAGAAGTCAAGAGACCCAGTACTTC; CDR3: CASSQELARSQETQYF
V: TRBV5-4; D: .; size: .; J: TRBJ1-3; DNA: TGTGCCAGCAGCGTTAACAGGGTTTCCTCTGGAAACACCATATATTTT; CDR3: CASSVNRVSSGNTIYF
V: TRBV6-2/TRBV6-3; D: TRBD2; size: .; J: TRBJ2-7; DNA: TGTGCCAGCAGCAGCGGGGGGGGCCACTACGAGCAGTACTTC; CDR3: CASSSGGGHYEQYF
V: TRBV6-4; D: .; size: few; J: TRBJ2-1; DNA: TGTGCCAGCAGTACCACCCTCGGGGTGGATGAGCAGTTCTTC; CDR3: CASSTTLGVDEQFF
V: TRBV19; D: TRBD1; size: once; J: TRBJ1-2; DNA: TGTGCCAGTAGTAGCGTGCAGGGGGCCTATAACTATGGCTACACCTTC; CDR3: CASSSVQGAYNYGYTF
V: TRBV27; D: TRBD1; size: few; J: TRBJ1-5; DNA: TGTGCCAGCAGTTCGGGACAGGAGGAATGGCCCCAGCATTTT; CDR3: CASSSGQEEWPQHF
V: TRBV7-2; D: TRBD1; size: once; J: TRBJ2-7; DNA: TGTGCCAGCAGCTTGGGGCGCGACAGGGGCCACGAGCAGTACTTC; CDR3: CASSLGRDRGHEQYF
V: TRBV4-1; D: .; size: once; J: TRBJ1-4; DNA: TGCGCCAGCAGCCTAACAGGGCATGAAAAACTGTTTTTT; CDR3: CASSLTGHEKLFF
V: TRBV19; D: .; size: .; J: TRBJ1-2; DNA: TGTGCCAGCCTCCCGGGGTCCGAATATGGCTACACCTTC; CDR3: CASLPGSEYGYTF
V: TRBV7-9; D: TRBD2; size: .; J: TRBJ2-7; DNA: TGTGCCAGCAGCTTAGTCGAGGGAGGAGCGGGGGCCTACGAGCAGTACTTC; CDR3: CASSLVEGGAGAYEQYF
V: TRBV18; D: .; size: .; J: TRBJ1-5; DNA: TGTGCCAGCTCCGAGAATGATCAGGGTAACAATCAGCCCCAGCATTTT; CDR3: CASSENDQGNNQPQHF
V: TRBV27; D: TRBD1; size: .; J: TRBJ1-1; DNA: TGTGCCAGCAGATACAGGGGGGGTGAAGCTTTCTTT; CDR3: CASRYRGGEAFF
V: TRBV12-3/TRBV12-4; D: .; size: .; J: TRBJ1-1; DNA: TGTGCCAGCAGTTTAGACGACACATCTGAAGCTTTCTTT; CDR3: CASSLDDTSEAFF
V: TRBV5-1; D: .; size: .; J: TRBJ1-2; DNA: TGCGCCAGCAGCTTGGGACAGGAGGGCTACACCTTC; CDR3: CASSLGQEGYTF
V: TRBV6-5; D: .; size: .; J: TRBJ1-1; DNA: TGTGCCAGCATCGCTATAGGGGCTGGTGAAGCTTTCTTT; CDR3: CASIAIGAGEAFF
V: TRBV25-1; D: .; size: .; J: TRBJ2-7; DNA: TGTGCCAGCGCCCGGGGGTTTGGCGAGCAGTACTTC; CDR3: CASARGFGEQYF
V: TRBV4-1; D: .; size: .; J: TRBJ1-1; DNA: TGCGCCAGCAGCCAAGATCGACAACTGAACACTGAAGCTTTCTTT; CDR3: CASSQDRQLNTEAFF
V: TRBV7-9; D: TRBD2; size: .; J: TRBJ2-6; DNA: TGTGCCAGCAAGCGGGAAAGCTCTGGGGCCAACGTCCTGACTTTC; CDR3: CASKRESSGANVLTF
V: TRBV2; D: .; size: .; J: TRBJ2-1; DNA: TGTGCCAGTGCTTACGGGACTCCTCTGGAGCAGTTCTTC; CDR3: CASAYGTPLEQFF
V: TRBV2; D: TRBD1; size: .; J: TRBJ2-7; DNA: TGTGCCACTGGACAGGGGAGCTACGAGCAGTACTTC; CDR3: CATGQGSYEQYF
V: TRBV6-5; D: TRBD1; size: once; J: TRBJ1-3; DNA: TGTGCCAGCCTCCCCGCTGGGACAGGGGGAAACACCATATATTTT; CDR3: CASLPAGTGGNTIYF
V: TRBV29-1; D: .; size: .; J: TRBJ1-2; DNA: TGCAGCGTTTGGGGAGGGTATGGCTACACCTTC; CDR3: CSVWGGYGYTF
V: TRBV24-1; D: .; size: .; J: TRBJ1-2; DNA: TGTGCCACCAGTGATTTTCGGCAGGACTATGGCTACACCTTC; CDR3: CATSDFRQDYGYTF
V: TRBV4-1; D: TRBD2; size: .; J: TRBJ2-3; DNA: TGCGCCAGCAGCCAAGTGGGCGGGGGATATACGCAGTATTTT; CDR3: CASSQVGGGYTQYF
V: TRBV9; D: TRBD1; size: .; J: TRBJ1-3; DNA: TGTGCCAGCAGCGTAACGGGAGCCGGACAGGGGTTTAACACCATATATTTT; CDR3: CASSVTGAGQGFNTIYF
V: TRBV5-6; D: .; size: .; J: TRBJ2-3; DNA: TGTGCCAGCAGCTTTACAGCTCCTAGCACAGATACGCAGTATTTT; CDR3: CASSFTAPSTDTQYF
V: TRBV18; D: TRBD1; size: .; J: TRBJ1-2; DNA: TGTGCCAGCTCACCGGACAGGGAAAACTATGGCTACACCTTC; CDR3: CASSPDRENYGYTF
V: TRBV27; D: TRBD1; size: .; J: TRBJ2-2; DNA: TGTGCCAGCAGTCTCCTCTGGACAGGGGGTATTACCGGGGAGCTGTTTTTT; CDR3: CASSLLWTGGITGELFF
V: TRBV24-1; D: TRBD1; size: .; J: TRBJ2-7; DNA: TGTGCCACCAGTCCGCGGGACAGGAGGGACGAGCAGTACTTC; CDR3: CATSPRDRRDEQYF
V: TRBV6-5; D: .; size: .; J: TRBJ1-5; DNA: TGTGCCAGCACAACAGACGGTCAGCCCCAGCATTTT; CDR3: CASTTDGQPQHF
V: TRBV4-2; D: TRBD2; size: .; J: TRBJ2-3; DNA: TGTGCCAGCAGCCAAGCCCTCCTTAGCGGGGGTGGGTCAGATACGCAGTATTTT; CDR3: CASSQALLSGGGSDTQYF
V: TRBV28; D: TRBD1; size: .; J: TRBJ1-2; DNA: TGTGCCAGCCGACAGGGTTGGGGCTACACCTTC; CDR3: CASRQGWGYTF
V: TRBV5-1; D: .; size: .; J: TRBJ2-5; DNA: TGCGCCAGCAGCCCCGGGGTAGCGAGAGAGACCCAGTACTTC; CDR3: CASSPGVARETQYF
V: TRBV7-6; D: .; size: .; J: TRBJ2-5; DNA: TGTGCCAGCAGCTTAGTGGTTTTTGCTGGGGGCCGGGAGACCCAGTACTTC; CDR3: CASSLVVFAGGRETQYF
V: TRBV2; D: .; size: .; J: TRBJ2-1; DNA: TGTGCCAGCACCCTGACTCTCGGACTCTCCTACAATGAGCAGTTCTTC; CDR3: CASTLTLGLSYNEQFF
V: TRBV30; D: .; size: .; J: TRBJ1-1; DNA: TGTGCCCCAATCACGAGGGCCATCCCCATGAACACTGAAGCTTTCTTT; CDR3: CAPITRAIPMNTEAFF
V: TRBV10-3; D: .; size: once; J: TRBJ1-1; DNA: TGTGCCATCAGTGAGTCGACTCGAGTGAACACTGAAGCTTTCTTT; CDR3: CAISESTRVNTEAFF
V: TRBV29-1; D: TRBD2; size: .; J: TRBJ2-6; DNA: TGCAGCGTTTCCTTCGTAGCGGGGCAGATTTCCTCTGGGGCCAACGTCCTGACTTTC; CDR3: CSVSFVAGQISSGANVLTF
V: TRBV5-1; D: .; size: .; J: TRBJ1-1; DNA: TGCGCCAGCAGGACAGACTGGAACACTGAAGCTTTCTTT; CDR3: CASRTDWNTEAFF
V: TRBV27; D: TRBD2; size: .; J: TRBJ2-3; DNA: TGTGCCAGCAGTTCCCTAGCGGGGGGGCAGAAAGATACGCAGTATTTT; CDR3: CASSSLAGGQKDTQYF
V: TRBV18; D: .; size: .; J: TRBJ1-4; DNA: TGTGCCAGCTCAGAACAGGGTTTTAATGAAAAACTGTTTTTT; CDR3: CASSEQGFNEKLFF
V: TRBV5-4; D: TRBD2; size: .; J: TRBJ2-7; DNA: TGTGCCAGCAGCCGGGGGGTTCAAGACTACGAGCAGTACTTC; CDR3: CASSRGVQDYEQYF
V: TRBV10-3; D: .; size: .; J: TRBJ1-4; DNA: TGTGCCGCGCGGGGAGATCGGATTAATGAAAAACTGTTTTTT; CDR3: CAARGDRINEKLFF
V: TRBV3-1/TRBV3-2; D: .; size: .; J: TRBJ1-3; DNA: TGTGCCAGCAGCCAGACAGACTCTGGAAACACCATATATTTT; CDR3: CASSQTDSGNTIYF
V: TRBV2; D: TRBD2; size: .; J: TRBJ2-1; DNA: TGTGCCAGCAGCAGGACTAGCGGGGCCTACAATGAGCAGTTCTTC; CDR3: CASSRTSGAYNEQFF